This record looks at one T cell receptor (beta chain) sequence and its context. Assay used: immunoSEQ multiplex PCR; TCRdb lists only in-frame clones, some missing. The sample carries approximately 660,000 clones, more than 75% recorded once. This sample was included in a study of shared T cell receptors in the human thymus. V lost 0 bases and J lost 11, with 14 bases in between. Looked up from germline, CDR1 is SGHNT and CDR2 is YENEEA. The CDR3 consists of 14 residues. The same data also contributed to another study, on human thymus T cells. This second study notes: Thymic and blood repertoires appeared to show biased V and J gene usage.

The TCR comes from a boy younger than two with a congenital heart defect. The material sequenced was thymocytes. The chain is built from TRBV11-3 and TRBJ2-1, with D possibly being TRBD2 (5 bases). CDR3: CASSLDPPLAQQFF. DNA for the CDR3: TGTGCCAGCAGCTTAGATCCCCCTCTAGCACAGCAGTTCTTC. Full variable domain (rest looked up from reference TRBV11-3 and TRBJ2-1): EAGVVQSPRYKIIEKKQPVAFWCNPISGHNTLYWYLQNLGQGPELLIRYENEEAVDDSQLPKDRFSAERLKGVDSTLKIQPAELGDSAVYLCASSLDPPLAQQFFGPGTRLTVL.